This TCR beta chain was retrieved from a study of identical twins' blood T cells. The wider study: Some 12 libraries, six alpha and six beta, gave approximately 50 million reads. Study outcomes and limitations: Top TCRbeta clonotypes were shared more with twin than unrelated donors.

Trimming cost V 5 bases and J 2 bases, with 12 bases left between them. Germline V gene data show CDR1 as LNHDA and CDR2 as SQIVND (reference sequence). The CDR3 spans 14 residues. A previously described protocol, modified, built RNA-based TCR cDNA libraries. TCRdb re-called the 5' RACE reads through MiXCR, storing one row per CDR3 protein. The data show a few hundred thousand distinct CDR3 sequences, 28% seen once. As to this clonotype: Antigen unknown.

The sample was PBMCs. The sequence came from a woman aged 18 to 55 in good health. The chain is built from TRBV19 and TRBJ1-2, with TRBD1 as a possible D gene (6 bases). DNA for the CDR3: TGTGCCAGTAGTCGACAGGTGGAGAACTATGGCTACACCTTC. Translated: CASSRQVENYGYTF.